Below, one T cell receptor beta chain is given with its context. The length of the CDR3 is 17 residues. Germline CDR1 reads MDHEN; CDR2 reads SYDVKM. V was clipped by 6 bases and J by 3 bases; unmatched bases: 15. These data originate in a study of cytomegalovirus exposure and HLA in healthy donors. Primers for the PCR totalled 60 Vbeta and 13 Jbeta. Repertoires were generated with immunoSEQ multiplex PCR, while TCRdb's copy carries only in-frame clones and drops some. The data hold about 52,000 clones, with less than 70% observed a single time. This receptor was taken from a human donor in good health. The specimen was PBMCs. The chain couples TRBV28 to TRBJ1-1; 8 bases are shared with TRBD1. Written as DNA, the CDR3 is TGTGCCAGCAGCAGACCCCATTACAGGGGGACGGACACTGAAGCTTTCTTT. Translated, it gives CASSRPHYRGTDTEAFF.